Below, one TCR beta chain is given with its context. The sample is drawn from a study of blood T cell repertoires in COVID-19. Across the whole study: Some COVID-19 samples were acute and others convalescent; all came from the United States, Italy and Spain.

Measured with immunoSEQ multiplex PCR; TCRdb has only the in-frame clones, and not every one. The top ten clones hold under 9% of a sample with 200,000 to 250,000 clones, 70% to 90% of them seen once. The clonotype originates from a woman in her 70s with active or convalescent COVID-19. What was sequenced was peripheral blood.

The CDR3 nucleotides read TGTGCCAGCAGTCCAAGCCACCCTCAGCCCCAGCATTTT. Its translation: CASSPSHPQPQHF. The V gene is TRBV6-2 or TRBV6-3, the J gene TRBJ1-5; D remains ambiguous. This CDR3 contains 13 residues. The ends were cut back, 5 bases at V and 6 bases at J, with 11 bases in the middle. Germline CDR1 is MNHEY and CDR2 is SVGEGT.